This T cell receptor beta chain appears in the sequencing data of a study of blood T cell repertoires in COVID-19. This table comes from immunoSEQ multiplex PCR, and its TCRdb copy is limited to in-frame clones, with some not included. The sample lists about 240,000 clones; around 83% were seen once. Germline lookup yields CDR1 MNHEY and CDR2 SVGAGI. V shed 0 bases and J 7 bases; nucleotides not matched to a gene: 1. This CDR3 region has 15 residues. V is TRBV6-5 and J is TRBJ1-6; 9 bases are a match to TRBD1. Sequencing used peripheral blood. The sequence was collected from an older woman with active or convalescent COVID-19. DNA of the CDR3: TGTGCCAGCAGTTACTCGACAGGGGGAAATTCACCCCTCCACTTT. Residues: CASSYSTGGNSPLHF.